The 14 T cell receptor beta chains below were found in one sample sequenced in a study of Ad26.COV2.S vaccination and SARS-CoV-2 variants. TCRdb's table, derived via immunoSEQ multiplex PCR, lists solely in-frame clones and lacks some. The profile shows over 400,000 clones, roughly nine tenths of them singletons. The treatment denotes: roughly 18 received Ad26.COV2.S at low or high dose, single or two shots; about 5 received placebo; per-sample allocation not given. Collection of the samples took place on day 63 after the first injection of vaccine or placebo. Source: peripheral blood, taken in a trial of Ad26.COV2.S vaccine versus placebo. These receptors all come from a person aged 18-65 years who received the Ad26.COV2.S COVID-19 vaccine or a placebo.

A single count supports this clone. The chain links TRBV13 to TRBJ2-7, with D perhaps matching TRBD1 (6 bases). This CDR3 has 12 residues. Germline CDR1 and CDR2: PRHDT and FYEKMQ (reference sequence). V was pared by 5 bases and J by 6 bases, with 11 bases between. CDR3 amino acids: CASSPRGAEQYF. The CDR3 bases are TGTGCCAGCAGCCCCAGGGGCGCCGAGCAGTACTTC.

The sample holds a few counts of this clone. CDR3 loop: CASSYRGFRNQPQHF. CDR3 bases: TGTGCCAGCAGTTACAGGGGTTTTCGCAATCAGCCCCAGCATTTT. This rearrangement joins TRBV28 to TRBJ1-5, with 7 bases fitting TRBD1. CDR3 length equals 15 residues. V lost 4 bases and J lost 2; bases outside the gene matches: 5. Germline V gene lookup returns CDR1 MDHEN and CDR2 SYDVKM.

Only one count was recorded for this clone. The chain has TRBV19 and TRBJ1-5, with 10 bases aligning to TRBD1. V lost 7 bases to trimming and J lost 2 bases; unmatched junction nucleotides: 11. Germline V gene sequence: CDR1 LNHDA, CDR2 SQIVND (reference sequence). The CDR3 is 17 amino acids. The CDR3 sequence is CASTKTGGFGGNQPQHF. The DNA for the CDR3 is TGTGCCAGTACCAAGACAGGGGGCTTTGGGGGCAATCAGCCCCAGCATTTT.

V gene TRBV9 combines with J gene TRBJ1-3; D remains ambiguous. Germline CDR1 is SGDLS and CDR2 is YYNGEE. Trimming removed 0 bases at V and 0 bases at J, with 7 bases between. This CDR3 spans 15 amino acids. CDR3 DNA: TGTGCCAGCAGCGTAGGCCGAAGCTCTGGAAACACCATATATTTT. This encodes CASSVGRSSGNTIYF. Full variable domain (remainder filled in from reference TRBV9 and TRBJ1-3): DSGVTQTPKHLITATGQRVTLRCSPRSGDLSVYWYQQSLDQGLQFLIQYYNGEERAKGNILERFSAQQFPDLHSELNLSSLELGDSALYFCASSVGRSSGNTIYFGEGSWLTVV.

This chain uses TRBV3-1 (or the pseudogene TRBV3-2) with TRBJ2-5, with 8 bases that match TRBD2. The CDR3 has 19 residues. CDR1 and CDR2 from the germline V gene are LGHDT and YNNKEL (reference sequence). Trimming removed 0 bases from V and 4 bases from J; junction bases left unmatched: 16. The CDR3 DNA follows: TGTGCCAGCAGCCAAGATCTGAACGGGGTGTGGCGGGAGGCAGAGACCCAGTACTTC. This codes for CASSQDLNGVWREAETQYF.

V gene TRBV5-4 combines with J gene TRBJ1-1; 8 bases fit TRBD1. This CDR3 is 12 amino acids long. Germline V gene sequence: CDR1 SGHNT, CDR2 YYREEE (reference sequence). V lost 4 bases and J lost 11; bases outside the gene matches: 7. Here the CDR3 DNA reads TGTGCCAGCAGCCGGGACAGGAGCACGGCTTTCTTT. Translating it yields CASSRDRSTAFF.

V gene TRBV10-3 combines with J gene TRBJ1-1; 10 positions agree with TRBD1. The CDR3 consists of 17 residues. The ends lost 4 bases at V and 0 bases at J; junction bases unmatched: 8. The V gene's germline CDR1 is ENHRY and CDR2 SYGVKD. This CDR3 reads CAISGPTGQGMNTEAFF. CDR3 nucleotides: TGTGCCATCAGTGGGCCTACGGGACAGGGGATGAACACTGAAGCTTTCTTT.

DNA for the CDR3: TGTGCCAGCAGCGTATCACGAAACAGGACGAACACCGGGGAGCTGTTTTTT. Its translation: CASSVSRNRTNTGELFF. V and J are TRBV9 and TRBJ2-2; the D gene is possibly TRBD1 (5 bases). The CDR3 is made up of 17 amino acids. The ends were cut back, 1 base at V and 0 bases at J, with 13 bases in the middle. The germline V gene encodes CDR1 SGDLS and CDR2 YYNGEE.

J is TRBJ1-1 and V is TRBV3-1 (or the pseudogene TRBV3-2); possible D gene TRBD1, 5 bases. The CDR3 runs to 13 residues. V lost 2 bases and J 4 bases, leaving 8 bases between the germline ends. CDR1 LGHDT and CDR2 YNNKEL come from the germline V gene (reference sequence). The CDR3 here is CASSQSRGTEAFF. The DNA of the CDR3 is TGTGCCAGCAGCCAATCTAGGGGCACTGAAGCTTTCTTT.

DNA for the CDR3: TGTGCCAGCAGCTTAGATTGGGGAGGGCCTCTATCTGGAAACACCATATATTTT. Its protein is CASSLDWGGPLSGNTIYF. The rearrangement uses TRBV7-2 and TRBJ1-3; D ambiguous. The CDR3 extends over 18 amino acids. Germline CDR1 SGHTA, CDR2 FQGNSA. V dropped 1 base and J dropped 1 base, with 17 bases sitting between them.

The V and J genes are TRBV9 and TRBJ2-4; 8 bases are a match to TRBD1. Germline-derived CDR1 and CDR2 are SGDLS and YYNGEE. Trimming at V came to 3 bases and at J to 7 bases, leaving 9 bases not matched to a gene. The CDR3 has 15 residues. CDR3 nucleotides: TGTGCCAGCAGCGGGACCGCCAACAGGGGGAACATTCAGTACTTC. It yields the protein CASSGTANRGNIQYF.

The chain joins TRBV7-2 to TRBJ2-2; the D gene is possibly TRBD2 (5 bases). Deletions cut 4 bases from V and 6 bases from J, with 12 bases between. CDR1 SGHTA and CDR2 FQGNSA come from the germline V gene. CDR3 size: 14 residues. CDR3 residues: CASSSSMAAGELFF. In DNA form, the CDR3 reads TGTGCCAGCAGCTCTAGCATGGCGGCCGGGGAGCTGTTTTTT.

The chain uses TRBV30 and TRBJ1-3; D gene uncertain. CDR3 length: 14 amino acids. V was pared by 3 bases and J by 0 bases, with 9 bases between. Germline V gene lookup returns CDR1 GTSNPN and CDR2 SVGIG (reference sequence). In nucleotides, the CDR3 is TGTGCCTGGAGACGGGAGAGCTCTGGAAACACCATATATTTT. Its translation is CAWRRESSGNTIYF.

The genes are TRBV19 and TRBJ2-3, with TRBD1 identical over 9 bases. V was pared by 7 bases and J by 8 bases, with 13 bases of the junction left unmatched. Germline CDR1 LNHDA, CDR2 SQIVND (reference sequence). The CDR3 length is 15 residues. CDR3 sequence (DNA): TGTGCCAGTAATCAACAGGGGGCGTTATCTGCTACGCAGTATTTT. Translating it yields CASNQQGALSATQYF.